These 18 T cell receptor beta chains came from one sample sequenced in a study of T cell responses to AZD1222 COVID-19 vaccine. The method was immunoSEQ multiplex PCR; TCRdb's version includes in-frame clones alone and lacks a portion of them. The data show some 70,000 clones, around 80% seen once. The sample in question was peripheral blood, obtained 28 days after the second AZD1222 dose. The receptors derive from an adult who received the AZD1222 COVID-19 vaccine.

This clone was recorded a few times. This sequence joins TRBV3-1 (or the pseudogene TRBV3-2) and TRBJ1-1, with D possibly being TRBD1 (5 bases). From germline, CDR1 is LGHDT and CDR2 YNNKEL (reference sequence). This CDR3 spans 13 amino acids. V shed 4 bases and J shed 3 bases, with 9 bases lying between them. Here the CDR3 reads CASSLRGDTEAFF. The DNA of the CDR3 is TGTGCCAGCAGCCTCCGGGGGGACACTGAAGCTTTCTTT.

The chain carries TRBV5-1 and TRBJ2-7; perhaps TRBD1 as D (5 bases). The CDR3 has 14 amino acids. Trimming took off 4 bases at V and 4 bases at J, with 15 bases between the two ends. From germline, CDR1 is SGHRS and CDR2 YFSETQ. CDR3 bases: TGCGCCAGCAGCCCAGACAGAGACCTTTACGAGCAGTACTTC. Translated: CASSPDRDLYEQYF.

This sequence joins TRBV30 and TRBJ2-7; D is possibly TRBD1 or TRBD2 (6 bases each). Germline CDR1 is GTSNPN and CDR2 is SVGIG (reference sequence). This CDR3 has 13 residues. Between the trimmed V and J ends, which lost 5 bases and 3 bases, there was a span of 14 bases. CDR3 DNA sequence: TGTGCCTGGGGCCGGGGGCTCGACTACGAGCAGTACTTC. Its protein product is CAWGRGLDYEQYF.

This rearrangement joins TRBV12-3 or TRBV12-4 to TRBJ2-4; D possibly uses TRBD1 or TRBD2 (7 bases each). The CDR3 extends over 11 amino acids. V lost 6 bases, J lost 13 bases, and 13 bases lay in between. Written as DNA, the CDR3 is TGTGCCAGCAGCGGGGGGACAGCCCAGTACTTC. Translating it yields CASSGGTAQYF.

This clone was detected only a few times. The chain couples TRBV6-6 to TRBJ1-6; TRBD1 aligns across 12 bases. Germline V gene sequence: CDR1 MNHNY, CDR2 SVGAGI (reference sequence). V shed 3 bases, J shed 10 bases, and the junction held 4 bases outside the gene matches. The CDR3 spans 15 residues. The CDR3 here is CASSYRDRGPSPLHF. The CDR3 DNA is TGTGCCAGCAGTTATAGGGACAGGGGGCCGTCACCCCTCCACTTT.

The chain couples TRBV12-3 or TRBV12-4 to TRBJ1-1; D may be TRBD1 (5 bases). Trimming shortened V by 1 base and J by 12 bases, and 15 bases separated the two germline ends. This CDR3 contains 13 residues. CDR3 coding DNA: TGTGCCAGCAGTTTAGACCCCCAGGGTCCGCCTTTCTTT. Amino acids: CASSLDPQGPPFF.

The chain links TRBV6-5 to TRBJ2-7; TRBD1 matches at 12 bases. Germline V lookup: CDR1 MNHEY, CDR2 SVGAGI. V lost 7 bases and J lost 0; bases outside the gene matches: 4. There are 15 residues in the CDR3. The CDR3 DNA reads TGTGCCAGCAAAAGGGGACAGGGGGCCTCCTACGAGCAGTACTTC. Its protein is CASKRGQGASYEQYF.

The rearrangement links TRBV2 to TRBJ2-1; 10 bases fit TRBD1. CDR3 length: 15 amino acids. Germline V gene lookup returns CDR1 SNHLY and CDR2 FYNNEI. Trimming took 6 bases from V and 7 from J; bases not matched to a gene: 9. The CDR3 spells CASRARRDRGNEQFF. The CDR3 bases are TGTGCCAGCAGGGCCCGCCGGGACAGGGGAAATGAGCAGTTCTTC. The full variable domain, rest sourced from reference TRBV2 and TRBJ2-1, is EPEVTQTPSHQVTQMGQEVILRCVPISNHLYFYWYRQILGQKVEFLVSFYNNEISEKSEIFDDQFSVERPDGSNFTLKIRSTKLEDSAMYFCASRARRDRGNEQFFGPGTRLTVL.

This clone has a single count. The chain links TRBV7-6 to TRBJ2-2; the D is unclear. This CDR3 contains 18 residues. Trimming took off 5 bases at V and 0 bases at J, with 19 bases between the two ends. Per germline, CDR1 SGHVS and CDR2 FNYEAQ. CDR3 sequence: CASSPNPRYEANTGELFF. The CDR3 DNA is TGTGCCAGCAGCCCTAACCCACGATACGAGGCGAACACCGGGGAGCTGTTTTTT.

The rearrangement uses TRBV7-2 and TRBJ2-5; 9 bases are shared with TRBD1. Germline loops: CDR1 SGHTA, CDR2 FQGNSA. The CDR3 has 15 residues. Trimming removed 4 bases from V and 5 bases from J; junction bases left unmatched: 8. CDR3 DNA: TGTGCCAGCAGCTCCAATCCGGGACAGGGCGAGACCCAGTACTTC. Translation: CASSSNPGQGETQYF. The complete variable domain, with remaining parts taken from reference TRBV7-2 and TRBJ2-5, reads GAGVSQSPSNKVTEKGKDVELRCDPISGHTALYWYRQSLGQGLEFLIYFQGNSAPDKSGLPSDRFSAERTGGSVSTLTIQRTQQEDSAVYLCASSSNPGQGETQYFGPGTRLLVL.

The rearrangement joins TRBV19 to TRBJ1-2; 11 nucleotides match TRBD1. CDR1 and CDR2 from the germline V gene are LNHDA and SQIVND (reference sequence). This CDR3 is 15 amino acids long. V was clipped by 5 bases and J by 5 bases; unmatched bases: 7. The CDR3 DNA is TGTGCCAGTAGTCCCAGGACAGGGGGCGTATATGGCTACACCTTC. It yields the protein CASSPRTGGVYGYTF.

The rearrangement links TRBV27 to TRBJ2-2, with a tentative D call TRBD1 (6 bases). V was trimmed by 5 bases and J by 6 bases, leaving 19 bases between them. In germline, CDR1 is MNHEY, CDR2 SMNVEV (reference sequence). This CDR3 comprises 16 residues. The CDR3 is CASSIHSGEMAGELFF. The CDR3 DNA sequence: TGTGCCAGCAGTATTCACTCAGGGGAAATGGCCGGGGAGCTGTTTTTT.

The rearrangement uses TRBV19 and TRBJ2-5; D not resolved. The CDR3 consists of 14 residues. The germline V gene encodes CDR1 LNHDA and CDR2 SQIVND (reference sequence). The V end lost 4 bases, the J end lost 2 bases, and 11 bases lay between the germline ends. CDR3 sequence (DNA): TGTGCCAGTAGTAGGATAATCCGTCAAGAGACCCAGTACTTC. Its protein product is CASSRIIRQETQYF. Drawing the rest from reference TRBV19 and TRBJ2-5, the complete variable domain is DGGITQSPKYLFRKEGQNVTLSCEQNLNHDAMYWYRQDPGQGLRLIYYSQIVNDFQKGDIAEGYSVSREKKESFPLTVTSAQKNPTAFYLCASSRIIRQETQYFGPGTRLLVL.

The chain joins TRBV14 to TRBJ1-5; D remains ambiguous. Germline assignment: CDR1 SGHDN and CDR2 FVKESK. There are 16 residues in the CDR3. V lost 3 bases and J 7 bases, leaving 19 bases between the germline ends. CDR3 sequence: CASSQGGGATDQPQHF. Written as DNA, the CDR3 is TGTGCCAGCAGCCAGGGCGGCGGAGCTACGGACCAGCCCCAGCATTTT.

In this sample, this clone turned up a few times. V usage is TRBV5-4 and J usage is TRBJ2-5; 16 bases are shared with TRBD2. J gave up 7 bases and V 4 bases, and 10 bases lay outside the gene matches. Germline V gene lookup returns CDR1 SGHNT and CDR2 YYREEE (reference sequence). The CDR3 runs 17 residues. This chain's CDR3 is CASSIPGTSGGAGTQYF. The CDR3 DNA reads TGTGCCAGCAGCATACCCGGGACTAGCGGGGGGGCGGGGACCCAGTACTTC. The entire variable domain, with the rest obtained from reference TRBV5-4 and TRBJ2-5, is as follows: ETGVTQSPTHLIKTRGQQVTLRCSSQSGHNTVSWYQQALGQGPQFIFQYYREEENGRGNFPPRFSGLQFPNYSSELNVNALELDDSALYLCASSIPGTSGGAGTQYFGPGTRLLVL.

The V call is TRBV3-1 (or the pseudogene TRBV3-2), the J call TRBJ1-5, with D possibly being TRBD1 (5 bases). The CDR3 has 12 residues. V gave up 1 base and J gave up 11 bases, with 9 bases separating them. CDR1 and CDR2 (germline): LGHDT, YNNKEL (reference sequence). CDR3 DNA: TGTGCCAGCAGCCAAGCCGGGGGAACCCAGCATTTT. Protein: CASSQAGGTQHF.

The genes are TRBV5-6 and TRBJ2-2, with D unresolved. In germline, CDR1 is SGHDT, CDR2 YYEEEE. The CDR3 length is 13 residues. Trimming shortened V by 1 base and J by 5 bases, and 6 bases separated the two germline ends. CDR3 residues: CASSLWDTGELFF. CDR3 nucleotide sequence: TGTGCCAGCAGCTTGTGGGATACCGGGGAGCTGTTTTTT.

The chain employs TRBV29-1 and TRBJ1-2; D is uncertain. This CDR3 has 14 residues. Trimming removed 3 bases from V and 4 bases from J, with 15 bases in between. Germline V gives CDR1 SQVTM, CDR2 ANQGSEA. CDR3 protein: CSVDQQVEGYGYTF. In DNA form, the CDR3 reads TGCAGCGTTGATCAGCAGGTTGAGGGCTATGGCTACACCTTC.